The present TCR beta chain was sequenced within a study of CD8 T cells in ankylosing spondylitis. Study-wide findings and caveats: Matched ankylosing spondylitis synovial fluid reportedly showed significant enrichment of disease-linked clones.

Generation of TCR beta libraries employed quantitative 5'-RACE incorporating molecular barcodes. TCRdb re-called the 5' RACE reads with MiXCR, one entry per CDR3 protein. The data hold about 240,000 distinct CDR3 sequences, with 7.5% to 9% observed a single time. This clonotype was observed at least ten times. Its antigen is not identified. The CDR3 runs 14 residues. Germline assignment: CDR1 SNHLY and CDR2 FYNNEI. Trimming removed 0 bases at V and 4 bases at J, with 7 bases between. The sample comprised blood, either unsorted or a sorted T cell fraction (not recorded which). The receptor's source is a male donor with ankylosing spondylitis or in good health (not recorded which). The chain combines TRBV2 with TRBJ2-1; no definite D call. The CDR3 reads CASSEAFVYNEQFF. For the CDR3, the DNA is TGTGCCAGCAGTGAAGCATTCGTATACAATGAGCAGTTCTTC.